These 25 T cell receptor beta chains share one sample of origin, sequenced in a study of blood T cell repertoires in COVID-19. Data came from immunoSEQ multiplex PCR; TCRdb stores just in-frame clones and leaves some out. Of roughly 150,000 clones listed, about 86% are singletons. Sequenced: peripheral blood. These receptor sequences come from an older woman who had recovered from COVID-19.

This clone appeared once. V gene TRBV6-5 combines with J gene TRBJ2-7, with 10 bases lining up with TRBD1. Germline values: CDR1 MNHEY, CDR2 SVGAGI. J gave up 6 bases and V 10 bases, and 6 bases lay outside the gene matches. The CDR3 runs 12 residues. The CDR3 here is CATRQGAGEQYF. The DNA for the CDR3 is TGTGCCACCAGACAGGGGGCTGGCGAGCAGTACTTC.

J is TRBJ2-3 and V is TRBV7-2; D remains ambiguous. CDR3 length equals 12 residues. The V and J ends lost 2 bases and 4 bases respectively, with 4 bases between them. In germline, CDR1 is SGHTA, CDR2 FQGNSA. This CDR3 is CASSLSADTQYF. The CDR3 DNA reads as TGTGCCAGCAGCTTATCTGCAGATACGCAGTATTTT.

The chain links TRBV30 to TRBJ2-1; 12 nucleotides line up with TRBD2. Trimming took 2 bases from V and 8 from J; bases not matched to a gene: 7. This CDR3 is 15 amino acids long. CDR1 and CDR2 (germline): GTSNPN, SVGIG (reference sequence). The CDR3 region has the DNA TGTGCCTGGAGTTGGGGACTAGCGGGTTTCGATGAGCAGTTCTTC. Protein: CAWSWGLAGFDEQFF.

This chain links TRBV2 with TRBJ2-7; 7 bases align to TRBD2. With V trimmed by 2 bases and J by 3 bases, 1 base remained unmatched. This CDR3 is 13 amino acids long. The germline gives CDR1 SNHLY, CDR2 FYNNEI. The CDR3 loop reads CASSELADYEQYF. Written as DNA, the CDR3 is TGTGCCAGCAGTGAACTAGCGGACTACGAGCAGTACTTC.

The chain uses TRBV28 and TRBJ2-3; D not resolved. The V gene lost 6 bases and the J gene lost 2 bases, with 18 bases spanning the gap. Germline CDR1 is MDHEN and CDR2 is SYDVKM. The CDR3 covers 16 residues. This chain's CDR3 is CASSSAPLVSTDTQYF. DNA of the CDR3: TGTGCCAGCAGCTCCGCGCCGCTCGTCTCCACAGATACGCAGTATTTT.

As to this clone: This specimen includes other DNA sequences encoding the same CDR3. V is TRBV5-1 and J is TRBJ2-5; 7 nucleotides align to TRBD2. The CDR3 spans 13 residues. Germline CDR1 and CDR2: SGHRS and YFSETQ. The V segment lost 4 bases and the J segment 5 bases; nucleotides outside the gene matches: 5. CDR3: CASSPTGGETQYF. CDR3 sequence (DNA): TGCGCCAGCAGCCCAACCGGGGGGGAGACCCAGTACTTC.

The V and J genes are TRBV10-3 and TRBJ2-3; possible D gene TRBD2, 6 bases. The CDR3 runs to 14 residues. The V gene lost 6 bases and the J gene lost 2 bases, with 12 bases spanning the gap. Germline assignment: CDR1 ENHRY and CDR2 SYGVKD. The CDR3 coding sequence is TGTGCCATCAGCCGGGACTCTGTCACAGATACGCAGTATTTT. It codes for CAISRDSVTDTQYF.

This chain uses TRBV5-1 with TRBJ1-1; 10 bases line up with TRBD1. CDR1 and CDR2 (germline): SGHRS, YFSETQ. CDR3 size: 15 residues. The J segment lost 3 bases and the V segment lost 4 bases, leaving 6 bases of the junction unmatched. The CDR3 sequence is CASSPRDRGYTEAFF. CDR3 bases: TGCGCCAGCAGCCCGAGGGACAGGGGTTACACTGAAGCTTTCTTT.

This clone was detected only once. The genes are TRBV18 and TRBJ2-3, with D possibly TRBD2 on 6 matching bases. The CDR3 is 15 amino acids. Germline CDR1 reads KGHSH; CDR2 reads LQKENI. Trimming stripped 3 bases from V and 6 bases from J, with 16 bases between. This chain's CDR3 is CASSPSTGGVDTQYF. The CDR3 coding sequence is TGTGCCAGCTCACCTTCGACCGGGGGTGTGGATACGCAGTATTTT.

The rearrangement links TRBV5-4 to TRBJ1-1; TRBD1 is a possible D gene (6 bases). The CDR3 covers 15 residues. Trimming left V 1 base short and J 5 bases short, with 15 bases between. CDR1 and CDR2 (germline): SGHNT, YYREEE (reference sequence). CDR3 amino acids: CASSLQPVQGTEAFF. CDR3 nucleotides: TGTGCCAGCAGCTTGCAACCGGTGCAGGGGACTGAAGCTTTCTTT. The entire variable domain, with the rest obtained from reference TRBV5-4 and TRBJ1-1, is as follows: ETGVTQSPTHLIKTRGQQVTLRCSSQSGHNTVSWYQQALGQGPQFIFQYYREEENGRGNFPPRFSGLQFPNYSSELNVNALELDDSALYLCASSLQPVQGTEAFFGQGTRLTVV.

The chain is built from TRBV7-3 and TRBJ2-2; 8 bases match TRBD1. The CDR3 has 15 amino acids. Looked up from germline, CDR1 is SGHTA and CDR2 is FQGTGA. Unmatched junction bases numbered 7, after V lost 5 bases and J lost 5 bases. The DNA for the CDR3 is TGTGCCAGCAGCGTGGACAGGGTCCGGACCGGGGAGCTGTTTTTT. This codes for CASSVDRVRTGELFF.

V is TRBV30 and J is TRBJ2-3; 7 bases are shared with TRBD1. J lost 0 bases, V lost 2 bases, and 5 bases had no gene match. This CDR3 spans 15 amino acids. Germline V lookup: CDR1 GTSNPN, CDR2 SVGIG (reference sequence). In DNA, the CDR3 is TGTGCCTGGAGTAGGGGGCAATCGAGCACAGATACGCAGTATTTT. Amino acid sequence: CAWSRGQSSTDTQYF. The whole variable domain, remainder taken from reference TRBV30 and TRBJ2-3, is SQTIHQWPATLVQPVGSPLSLECTVEGTSNPNLYWYRQAAGRGLQLLFYSVGIGQISSEVPQNLSASRPQDRQFILSSKKLLLSDSGFYLCAWSRGQSSTDTQYFGPGTRLTVL.

The CDR3 reads CASSPQNPGTGGPPQHF. CDR3 bases: TGTGCCAGCTCACCACAGAACCCCGGGACAGGGGGTCCGCCCCAGCATTTT. V and J are TRBV18 and TRBJ1-5, with 11 nucleotides matching TRBD1. This CDR3 contains 17 residues. Germline V CDR1 and CDR2: KGHSH, LQKENI. After removal of 1 base from V and 9 bases from J, the junction contained 11 bases not matched to a gene.

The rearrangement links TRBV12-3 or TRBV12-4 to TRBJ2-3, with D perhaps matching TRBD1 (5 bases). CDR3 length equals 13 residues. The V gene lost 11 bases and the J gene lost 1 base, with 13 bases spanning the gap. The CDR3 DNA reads TGTGCCTCACATGGGGCCCGCACAGATACGCAGTATTTT. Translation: CASHGARTDTQYF.

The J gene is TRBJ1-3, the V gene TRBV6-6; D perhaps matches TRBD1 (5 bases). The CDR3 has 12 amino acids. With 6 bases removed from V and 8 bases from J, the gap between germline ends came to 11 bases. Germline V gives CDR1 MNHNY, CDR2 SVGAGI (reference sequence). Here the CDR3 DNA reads TGTGCCAGCAGCCCCCAAGGGGACACCATATATTTT. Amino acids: CASSPQGDTIYF.

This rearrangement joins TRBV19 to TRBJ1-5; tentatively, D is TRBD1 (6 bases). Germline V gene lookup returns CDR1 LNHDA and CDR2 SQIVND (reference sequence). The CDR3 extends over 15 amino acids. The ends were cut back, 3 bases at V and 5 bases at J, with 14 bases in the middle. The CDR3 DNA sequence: TGTGCCAGTAGTATTTCACAGGGTAACCATCAGCCCCAGCATTTT. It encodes CASSISQGNHQPQHF.

This chain's CDR3 is CASSLAGTSGNGNEQFF. The CDR3 nucleotides read TGTGCCAGCAGCTTGGCCGGGACTAGCGGGAATGGTAATGAGCAGTTCTTC. The chain is built from TRBV5-5 and TRBJ2-1; 13 nucleotides match TRBD2. Germline lookup yields CDR1 SGHKS and CDR2 YYEKEE (reference sequence). Trimming cost V 0 bases and J 7 bases; bases outside gene matches: 7. CDR3 length: 17 amino acids.

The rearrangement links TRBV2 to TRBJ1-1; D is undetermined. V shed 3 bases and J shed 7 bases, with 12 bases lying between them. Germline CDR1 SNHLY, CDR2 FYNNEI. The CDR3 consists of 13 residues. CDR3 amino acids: CASSEKGGVEAFF. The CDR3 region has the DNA TGTGCCAGCAGTGAGAAGGGCGGGGTTGAAGCTTTCTTT.

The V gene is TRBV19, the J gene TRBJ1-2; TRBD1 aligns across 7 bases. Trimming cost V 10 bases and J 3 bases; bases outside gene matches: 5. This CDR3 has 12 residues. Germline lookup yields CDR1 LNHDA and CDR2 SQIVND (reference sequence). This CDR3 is CATAQGDYGYTF. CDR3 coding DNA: TGTGCCACCGCCCAGGGGGACTATGGCTACACCTTC.

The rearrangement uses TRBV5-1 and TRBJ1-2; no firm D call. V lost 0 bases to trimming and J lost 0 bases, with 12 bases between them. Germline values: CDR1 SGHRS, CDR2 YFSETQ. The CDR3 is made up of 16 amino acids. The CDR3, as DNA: TGCGCCAGCAGCTTGGGAGGCAGACCTACTAACTATGGCTACACCTTC. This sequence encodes CASSLGGRPTNYGYTF. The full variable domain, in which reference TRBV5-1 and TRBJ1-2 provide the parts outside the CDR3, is KAGVTQTPRYLIKTRGQQVTLSCSPISGHRSVSWYQQTPGQGLQFLFEYFSETQRNKGNFPGRFSGRQFSNSRSEMNVSTLELGDSALYLCASSLGGRPTNYGYTFGSGTRLTVV.

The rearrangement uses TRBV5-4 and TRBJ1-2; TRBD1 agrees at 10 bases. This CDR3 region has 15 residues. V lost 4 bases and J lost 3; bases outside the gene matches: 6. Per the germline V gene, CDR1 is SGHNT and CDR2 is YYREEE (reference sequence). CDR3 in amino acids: CASSAGTGVDYGYTF. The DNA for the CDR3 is TGTGCCAGCAGCGCCGGGACAGGGGTCGACTATGGCTACACCTTC.

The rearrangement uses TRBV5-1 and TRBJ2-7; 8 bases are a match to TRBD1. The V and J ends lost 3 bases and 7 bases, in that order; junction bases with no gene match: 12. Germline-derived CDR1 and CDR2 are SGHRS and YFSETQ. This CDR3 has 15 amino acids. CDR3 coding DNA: TGCGCCAGCAGCTGGGGGACAGGATGGTCGGTAGAGCAGTACTTC. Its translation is CASSWGTGWSVEQYF. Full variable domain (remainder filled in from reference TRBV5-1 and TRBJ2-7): KAGVTQTPRYLIKTRGQQVTLSCSPISGHRSVSWYQQTPGQGLQFLFEYFSETQRNKGNFPGRFSGRQFSNSRSEMNVSTLELGDSALYLCASSWGTGWSVEQYFGPGTRLTVT.

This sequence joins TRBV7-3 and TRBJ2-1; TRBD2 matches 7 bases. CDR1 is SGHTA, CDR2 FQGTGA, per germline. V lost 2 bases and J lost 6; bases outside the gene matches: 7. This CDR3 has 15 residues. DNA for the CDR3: TGTGCCAGCAGCTTAGTGGCGGGAGCCCTCAATGAGCAGTTCTTC. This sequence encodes CASSLVAGALNEQFF.

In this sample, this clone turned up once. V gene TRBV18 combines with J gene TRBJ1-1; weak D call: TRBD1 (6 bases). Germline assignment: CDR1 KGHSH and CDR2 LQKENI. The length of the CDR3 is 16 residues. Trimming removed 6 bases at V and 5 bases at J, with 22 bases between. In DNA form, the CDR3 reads TGTGCCAGCTCCCCCTTGGGCGGGGGCCGGGGGACTGAAGCTTTCTTT. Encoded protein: CASSPLGGGRGTEAFF.

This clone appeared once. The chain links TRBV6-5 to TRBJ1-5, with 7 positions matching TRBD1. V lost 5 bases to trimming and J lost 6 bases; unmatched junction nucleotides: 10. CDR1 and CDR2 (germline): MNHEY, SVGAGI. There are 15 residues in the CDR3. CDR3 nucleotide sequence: TGTGCCAGCAGTCAGGCAGGGGGGCGGATTCAGCCCCAGCATTTT. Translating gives CASSQAGGRIQPQHF.